This T cell receptor beta chain is from a study of blood T cell repertoires in COVID-19. About the study: Italy, Spain and the United States were the sources of the convalescent and acute COVID-19 samples.

Looked up from germline, CDR1 is MDHEN and CDR2 is SYDVKM. J lost 10 bases, V lost 4 bases, and 4 bases had no gene match. The CDR3 length is 14 residues. Authors' methods: Estimation of nucleated cell counts was performed using reference gene primer amplification. The data were produced by immunoSEQ multiplex PCR, yet TCRdb's version contains in-frame clones alone and is incomplete. V and J calls and clone size come straight from that table; D and trimming were deduced from the DNA. This repertoire shows about 210,000 clones, almost 85% found once; its top ten account for 7.6%. The source is a woman aged 50 to 65 with active or convalescent COVID-19. The gene calls are TRBV28 and TRBJ1-6; 10 bases match TRBD1. Source material: peripheral blood. CDR3 sequence (DNA): TGTGCCAGCAGTTGGACAGGGGGTGGATCACCCCTCCACTTT. As protein: CASSWTGGGSPLHF.